In this sample, the clone carrying this TCR beta chain turned up a few times. TCRdb used MiXCR to reprocess the RT-PCR reads, holding one entry per CDR3 protein. The table includes almost 250,000 distinct CDR3 sequences, more than 10% detected once. The sample comes from a study of response to subunit inactivated influenza vaccine. Per germline, CDR1 DFQATT and CDR2 SNEGSKA (reference sequence). J gave up 5 bases and V 4 bases, and 7 bases lay outside the gene matches. The CDR3 loop spans 13 amino acids. The chain uses TRBV20-1 and TRBJ1-2; 7 bases map to TRBD1. The source of this sequence is a man between 50 and 59 years old who received an inactivated influenza vaccine. The starting material was non-naive T cells sorted from PBMCs, obtained roughly 2 weeks before vaccination. The CDR3 spells CSAIDRELYGYTF. CDR3 in DNA: TGCAGTGCTATTGACAGGGAGCTATATGGCTACACCTTC.